A selection of T cell receptor beta chains follows, all from one sample in a study of blood T cell repertoires in COVID-19. Using immunoSEQ multiplex PCR, the repertoire was profiled, and TCRdb retains in-frame clones only, with some absent. The data hold about 190,000 clones, with 85% to 90% observed a single time. The source material was peripheral blood. The receptors come from a woman between 18 and 30 years old who had recovered from COVID-19. The CDR3 runs from the conserved cysteine through the conserved F or W. A D gene is named only where the DNA matches it firmly. Clone size appears in some rows only: once, few, many, or a class for an expanded clone.

TRBV2,-,few,13,TRBJ1-3,TGTGCCAGCAAGTCTAACTCTGGAAACACCATATATTTT,CASKSNSGNTIYF
TRBV3-1/TRBV3-2,TRBD1,-,17,TRBJ2-2,TGTGCCAGCAGCCAAGACGGCCCGGACAGGGGCACCGGGGAGCTGTTTTTT,CASSQDGPDRGTGELFF
TRBV25-1,-,-,13,TRBJ1-5,TGTGCCAGCAGTGAACAGGTCAATCAGCCCCAGCATTTT,CASSEQVNQPQHF
TRBV7-2,-,once,14,TRBJ1-1,TGTGCCAGCAGCCAGACGCGGGGAAACACTGAAGCTTTCTTT,CASSQTRGNTEAFF
TRBV24-1,TRBD1,few,15,TRBJ2-7,TGTGCCACCAGTGATCCGGACAGGGGTGCCTACGAGCAGTACTTC,CATSDPDRGAYEQYF
TRBV27,-,-,13,TRBJ1-2,TGTGCCAGCAGTTTGTGGGCGTCTTATGGCTACACCTTC,CASSLWASYGYTF
TRBV7-8,TRBD2,-,15,TRBJ2-3,TGTGCCAGCAGCCCCATAGCGGGAGGGGGAGATACGCAGTATTTT,CASSPIAGGGDTQYF
TRBV7-3,TRBD2,-,19,TRBJ2-1,TGTGCCAGCAGCTCCCCGGGACTAGCGGGAGGAGGGTTAAGCAATGAGCAGTTCTTC,CASSSPGLAGGGLSNEQFF
TRBV27,TRBD1,-,12,TRBJ1-2,TGTGCCAGCAGTCCGGACAGGGCTGGCTACACCTTC,CASSPDRAGYTF
TRBV2,-,-,13,TRBJ1-1,TGTGCCAGTAAATACCGGAGGAACACTGAAGCTTTCTTT,CASKYRRNTEAFF
TRBV7-3,TRBD1,-,16,TRBJ2-2,TGTGCCAGCAGCTTAACGCCGGGACAGGGGAGCGGGGAGCTGTTTTTT,CASSLTPGQGSGELFF
TRBV2,-,-,14,TRBJ2-1,TGTGCCAGCAGTGAAATGAGAAATTTCAATGAGCAGTTCTTC,CASSEMRNFNEQFF
TRBV7-3,TRBD2,-,17,TRBJ2-1,TGTGCCAGCAGCTTAGAGGGGTGGACTAGCGGATACAATGAGCAGTTCTTC,CASSLEGWTSGYNEQFF
TRBV19,-,-,15,TRBJ2-3,TGTGCCAGTAGTGGGGGGGGGCGAGTGACAGATACGCAGTATTTT,CASSGGGRVTDTQYF
TRBV7-9,-,once,12,TRBJ2-3,TGTGCCAGCAGCTGGGGAGCAGATACGCAGTATTTT,CASSWGADTQYF
TRBV5-6,-,once,15,TRBJ1-5,TGTGCCAGCAGCTTGGGGACATCGCGCAATCAGCCCCAGCATTTT,CASSLGTSRNQPQHF
TRBV7-8,TRBD1,-,15,TRBJ1-2,TGTGCCAGCAGCTTACGGGACAGGGCTAACTATGGCTACACCTTC,CASSLRDRANYGYTF
TRBV7-2,-,-,11,TRBJ2-1,TGTGCCAGCAGCTTAGCTCCACAACAGTTCTTC,CASSLAPQQFF
TRBV5-4,-,-,15,TRBJ2-2,TGTGCCAGCAGGAATGGAAAGGAGGGCACCGGGGAGCTGTTTTTT,CASRNGKEGTGELFF
TRBV7-2,TRBD1,-,14,TRBJ2-4,TGTGCCAGCAGCTGGACAGGGGGCGCAAACATTCAGTACTTC,CASSWTGGANIQYF
TRBV7-2,-,-,14,TRBJ2-1,TGTGCCAGCAGCTTACTTAGCGGTTACAATGAGCAGTTCTTC,CASSLLSGYNEQFF
TRBV7-9,-,once,14,TRBJ1-1,TGTGCCAGCAGCTTAGGGACAACGAACACTGAAGCTTTCTTT,CASSLGTTNTEAFF
TRBV29-1,-,once,14,TRBJ2-7,TGCAGCGTCCTCGGAGAGGGAAGCTCCTACGAGCAGTACTTC,CSVLGEGSSYEQYF